Each of the 11 T cell receptor beta chains below was sequenced from the same sample in a study of identical twins. MiXCR, run by TCRdb on the 5' RACE reads, gives a single entry per CDR3 protein. Of about 690,000 distinct CDR3 sequences listed, around 6% are singletons. Sequences were obtained from naive T cells sorted from blood. These receptors all come from a man aged 18 to 35 in good health.

The chain employs TRBV12-3 or TRBV12-4 and TRBJ2-1; 8 bases match TRBD1. The trim removed 5 bases at V and 1 base at J, leaving 7 bases unmatched. The CDR3 sequence is 16 residues long. The CDR3 DNA sequence: TGTGCCAGCAGTACCCGGACAGGGAAATCCTACAATGAGCAGTTCTTC. Translation: CASSTRTGKSYNEQFF.

The V call is TRBV27, the J call TRBJ1-4; D unresolved. This CDR3 contains 14 residues. V lost 6 bases to trimming and J lost 7 bases, with 15 bases between them. The V gene's germline CDR1 is MNHEY and CDR2 SMNVEV (reference sequence). The CDR3 spells CASRDRRGSEKLFF. As DNA, the CDR3 is TGTGCCAGCAGGGATAGACGAGGGTCTGAAAAACTGTTTTTT.

This CDR3 reads CASSQDQGRSGTYEQYF. As DNA, the CDR3 is TGTGCCAGCAGCCAAGATCAAGGAAGGAGTGGAACCTACGAGCAGTACTTC. The rearrangement uses TRBV4-2 and TRBJ2-7; D remains ambiguous. The CDR3 extends over 17 amino acids. Germline V gives CDR1 LGHNA, CDR2 YNFKEQ. V lost 0 bases and J 2 bases, leaving 17 bases between the germline ends.

Regarding this clonotype: A much larger clonotype is one base distant, so this may be a read error. The CDR3 DNA is TGCAGCGTTAAGCCAGGGGGCACCGGGGAGCTGTTTTTT. Translated: CSVKPGGTGELFF. The chain combines TRBV29-1 with TRBJ2-2; TRBD1 aligns across 7 bases. V lost 5 bases to trimming and J lost 4 bases; unmatched junction nucleotides: 4. Germline CDR1 reads SQVTM; CDR2 reads ANQGSEA. There are 13 residues in the CDR3.

This clonotype was observed a handful of times. The chain is built from TRBV11-1 and TRBJ2-6, with D perhaps matching TRBD1 (6 bases). Between the trimmed V and J ends, which lost 5 bases and 4 bases, there was a span of 30 bases. There are 21 residues in the CDR3. Germline V CDR1 and CDR2: SGHAT, FQDESV (reference sequence). As DNA, the CDR3 is TGTGCCAGCAGCCCCCCACCAGGATGGTCAGGGGAAATTGGAGGGGCCAACGTCCTGACTTTC. Translation: CASSPPPGWSGEIGGANVLTF.

The chain carries TRBV25-1 and TRBJ2-4; 8 bases are a match to TRBD2. The CDR3 runs 13 residues. The V segment lost 6 bases and the J segment 15 bases; nucleotides outside the gene matches: 13. CDR1 and CDR2 from the germline V gene are MGHDK and SYGVNS. DNA of the CDR3: TGTGCCAGCAGCCCTACCGGGGGGGCTCCCCGGTACTTC. Its translation: CASSPTGGAPRYF.

The chain recombines TRBV5-1 with TRBJ2-1; no clear D. Trimming removed 4 bases from V and 7 bases from J, with 18 bases in between. The CDR3 runs 15 residues. In germline, CDR1 is SGHRS, CDR2 YFSETQ. The CDR3 region is CASSVSCVNGNEQFF. DNA for the CDR3: TGCGCCAGCAGCGTCAGCTGCGTAAATGGAAATGAGCAGTTCTTC.

The rearrangement uses TRBV6-1 and TRBJ2-1; TRBD2 matches at 9 bases. Germline values: CDR1 MNHNS, CDR2 SASEGT. The J segment lost 5 bases and the V segment lost 10 bases, leaving 6 bases of the junction unmatched. CDR3 length: 13 residues. The DNA of the CDR3 is TGTGCCACTAGACTAGCGGCACACAATGAGCAGTTCTTC. Translating gives CATRLAAHNEQFF.

This clonotype was seen many times. V is TRBV4-2 and J is TRBJ2-1; perhaps TRBD2 as D (6 bases). Trimming took off 0 bases at V and 10 bases at J, with 19 bases between the two ends. This CDR3 comprises 16 residues. Germline V gene lookup returns CDR1 LGHNA and CDR2 YNFKEQ. CDR3 loop: CASSQDLLAASKEQFF. Written as DNA, the CDR3 is TGTGCCAGCAGCCAAGATCTACTAGCCGCCAGTAAAGAGCAGTTCTTC.

The V gene is TRBV6-5, the J gene TRBJ2-7; 10 bases fit TRBD2. Germline assignment: CDR1 MNHEY and CDR2 SVGAGI. The CDR3 sequence is 16 residues long. The V and J ends lost 3 bases and 2 bases, in that order; junction bases with no gene match: 7. CDR3 DNA: TGTGCCAGCAGTTATGGTGGACTAGCGGACACCTACGAGCAGTACTTC. Amino acids: CASSYGGLADTYEQYF.

The rearrangement joins TRBV19 to TRBJ1-5; D may be TRBD1 (5 bases). CDR1 and CDR2 (germline): LNHDA, SQIVND (reference sequence). The V end lost 3 bases, the J end lost 6 bases, and 9 bases lay between the germline ends. The CDR3 spans 13 residues. CDR3 sequence: CASSIRGTQPQHF. CDR3 in DNA: TGTGCCAGTAGTATTCGCGGGACTCAGCCCCAGCATTTT.